Shown below are 20 T cell receptor beta chains from a single sample sequenced in a study of T cells in Graves' hyperthyroidism and ophthalmopathy. Amplification targeted TCR beta CDR3 regions from RNA transcripts. HTBI primers drove first-round RT-PCR of the TCR CDR3. TCRdb fed the multiplex PCR reads into MiXCR, producing one record per CDR3 protein. Of hundreds of thousands of distinct CDR3 sequences listed, roughly 14% are singletons. The sequencing sample was made of blood. These receptors came from a woman in her 30s with Graves' hyperthyroidism.

The V gene is TRBV7-9, the J gene TRBJ2-3; D is unresolved. The CDR3 totals 13 residues. V dropped 4 bases and J dropped 0 bases, with 5 bases sitting between them. Germline V gene data show CDR1 as SEHNR and CDR2 as FQNEAQ (reference sequence). CDR3 sequence (DNA): TGTGCCAGCAGCTCGGGTAGCACAGATACGCAGTATTTT. Translated, it gives CASSSGSTDTQYF.

A remark on this clonotype: This sequence may be a read error, since a much larger clone differs from it by one base. The chain has TRBV3-1 and TRBJ1-2; D ambiguous. The V end was cut by 6 bases, the J end by 6 bases, with 14 bases between. In germline, CDR1 is LGHDT, CDR2 YNNKEL (reference sequence). The length of the CDR3 is 13 residues. The CDR3 DNA reads TGTGCCAGCAGAGGTCAGCCCCTCGATGGCTACACCTTC. It translates to CASRGQPLDGYTF.

This clonotype was seen more than once but under ten times. The CDR3 here is CASSFSGTDLYEQYF. CDR3 DNA: TGTGCCAGCAGCTTTAGCGGGACCGACCTCTACGAGCAGTACTTC. The chain combines TRBV6-1 with TRBJ2-7, with TRBD2 matching over 8 bases. This CDR3 spans 15 amino acids. Germline V CDR1 and CDR2: MNHNS, SASEGT. The V segment lost 6 bases and the J segment 3 bases; nucleotides outside the gene matches: 10.

This clonotype has just a few counts. This chain joins TRBV12-3 or TRBV12-4 and TRBJ1-4; the D gene is possibly TRBD1 (6 bases). CDR3 length equals 18 residues. The V and J ends lost 3 bases and 0 bases respectively, with 17 bases between them. CDR3 loop: CASSFLGGRSSTNEKLFF. The CDR3 nucleotides are TGTGCCAGCAGTTTCCTCGGGGGGCGATCCTCAACTAATGAAAAACTGTTTTTT.

The table lists this clonotype with a few counts. The chain carries TRBV20-1 and TRBJ1-2; D unresolved. CDR1 DFQATT and CDR2 SNEGSKA come from the germline V gene (reference sequence). Trimming removed 6 bases at V and 4 bases at J, with 21 bases between. CDR3 length equals 15 residues. In DNA form, the CDR3 reads TGCAGTGCCTTTGCCGCACCACAGCTACGCTATGGCTACACCTTC. Amino acids: CSAFAAPQLRYGYTF.

Remarks on this clonotype: A much larger clone lies a single base off, so this may be a read error. The CDR3 protein is CASSRTGGEEETQYF. CDR3 bases: TGTGCCAGCTCACGGACAGGGGGCGAAGAAGAGACGCAGTATTTT. The chain uses TRBV18 and TRBJ2-3; TRBD1 agrees at 11 bases. V trimming: 4 bases; J trimming: 9 bases; junction bases outside the gene matches: 9. Germline CDR1 reads KGHSH; CDR2 reads LQKENI. This CDR3 has 15 residues.

Ten or more counts support this clonotype. The chain links TRBV11-2 to TRBJ2-3; the match to TRBD1 covers 9 bases. Germline-derived CDR1 and CDR2 are SGHAT and FQNNGV. Trimming at V came to 5 bases and at J to 5 bases, leaving 5 bases not matched to a gene. The CDR3 is 14 amino acids. DNA of the CDR3: TGTGCCAGCAGCCGGGACAGGGAAATAGATACGCAGTATTTT. Protein: CASSRDREIDTQYF.

This clonotype was seen a handful of times. The chain uses TRBV5-1 and TRBJ2-1, with 8 bases that match TRBD2. CDR1 SGHRS and CDR2 YFSETQ come from the germline V gene. CDR3 length equals 13 residues. Trimming cost V 4 bases and J 6 bases; bases outside gene matches: 3. This CDR3 is CASSIGTSNEQFF. CDR3 nucleotide sequence: TGCGCCAGCAGCATCGGGACTAGCAATGAGCAGTTCTTC.

In its sample, this clonotype was seen many times. The V call is TRBV20-1, the J call TRBJ1-1; TRBD1 is a possible D gene (5 bases). Germline assignment: CDR1 DFQATT and CDR2 SNEGSKA (reference sequence). The CDR3 has 13 residues. The CDR3: CGNPTATNTEAFF. The CDR3 DNA follows: TGCGGTAACCCGACAGCCACGAACACTGAAGCTTTCTTT.

CDR3 protein: CASSFRNTGELFF. For the CDR3, the DNA is TGTGCCAGCAGTTTTCGGAACACCGGGGAGCTGTTTTTT. The rearrangement uses TRBV28 and TRBJ2-2; no clear D. Trimming pared 3 bases from V and 1 base from J, leaving 3 bases between. Germline CDR1 reads MDHEN; CDR2 reads SYDVKM. CDR3 length equals 13 residues.

This clonotype was found many times. The chain couples TRBV2 to TRBJ1-1; 9 positions agree with TRBD1. CDR1 is SNHLY, CDR2 FYNNEI, per germline. V lost 6 bases to trimming and J lost 4 bases; unmatched junction nucleotides: 9. The CDR3 contains 15 residues. The CDR3 loop is CASSTGTGLVTEAFF. CDR3 sequence (DNA): TGTGCCAGCAGCACCGGGACAGGGTTAGTCACTGAAGCTTTCTTT.

The V and J genes are TRBV4-3 and TRBJ1-5; 7 bases line up with TRBD1. The CDR3 loop spans 17 amino acids. Losses at the gene ends were 0 bases for V and 6 bases for J; bases not matched to a gene: 11. Per germline, CDR1 LGHNA and CDR2 YSLEER. This chain's CDR3 is CASSQDFKGAPRQPQHF. DNA of the CDR3: TGCGCCAGCAGCCAAGATTTCAAGGGGGCCCCTCGTCAGCCCCAGCATTTT.

The V and J genes are TRBV29-1 and TRBJ2-5; TRBD2 matches at 8 bases. Trimming cost V 4 bases and J 4 bases; bases outside gene matches: 11. Germline V CDR1 and CDR2: SQVTM, ANQGSEA. The CDR3 has 15 amino acids. In DNA form, the CDR3 reads TGCAGCGTTGGAGCGACCGGGAGGGCTGGAGAGACCCAGTACTTC. Protein product: CSVGATGRAGETQYF.

In its sample, this clonotype was seen many times. The rearrangement joins TRBV20-1 to TRBJ1-1; unclear D gene. The V end lost 0 bases, the J end lost 8 bases, and 13 bases lay between the germline ends. The germline gives CDR1 DFQATT, CDR2 SNEGSKA (reference sequence). CDR3 size: 13 residues. CDR3 residues: CSARDTGKREAFF. The CDR3 nucleotides are TGCAGTGCTAGAGATACCGGGAAGCGGGAAGCTTTCTTT.

This clonotype was seen repeatedly, ten times or more. The V gene is TRBV3-1, the J gene TRBJ2-5, with a tentative D call TRBD2 (5 bases). This CDR3 has 13 amino acids. The germline CDR1 and CDR2 sequences are LGHDT and YNNKEL (reference sequence). Trimming cost V 4 bases and J 4 bases, with 10 bases left between them. CDR3 amino acids: CASSPPGVETQYF. The DNA for the CDR3 is TGTGCCAGCAGCCCACCCGGGGTAGAGACCCAGTACTTC.

There are a few counts of this clonotype. The chain carries TRBV5-1 and TRBJ1-4; possible D gene TRBD1, 5 bases. Germline V gene sequence: CDR1 SGHRS, CDR2 YFSETQ. This CDR3 spans 16 amino acids. Deletions cut 0 bases from V and 0 bases from J, with 9 bases between. CDR3 sequence reads: CASSLEPGTTNEKLFF. Here the CDR3 DNA reads TGCGCCAGCAGCTTGGAACCAGGGACAACTAATGAAAAACTGTTTTTT.

The sample holds a few counts of this clonotype. The chain employs TRBV6-1 and TRBJ2-1; 7 bases are shared with TRBD2. The V gene's germline CDR1 is MNHNS and CDR2 SASEGT. The junction had 5 bases not matched to a gene; V was cut back by 6 bases and J by 3 bases. The CDR3 runs to 14 residues. The CDR3, as DNA: TGTGCCAGCAGCCTAGCGGCGAACTACAATGAGCAGTTCTTC. It translates to CASSLAANYNEQFF.

This clonotype showed up many times. The chain links TRBV7-9 to TRBJ1-1, with 7 nucleotides matching TRBD1. CDR1 and CDR2 (germline): SEHNR, FQNEAQ (reference sequence). There are 16 residues in the CDR3. V shed 1 base and J 2 bases; nucleotides not matched to a gene: 7. DNA for the CDR3: TGTGCCAGCAGCTTAGTGCCAGGGGGACCAAACACTGAAGCTTTCTTT. This gives the protein CASSLVPGGPNTEAFF.

This clonotype was counted only a few times. The rearrangement joins TRBV6-2 or TRBV6-3 to TRBJ2-1; TRBD2 matches 7 bases. The germline CDR1 and CDR2 sequences are MNHEY and SVGEGT. This CDR3 comprises 15 residues. Losses at the gene ends were 4 bases for V and 7 bases for J; bases not matched to a gene: 10. Here the CDR3 reads CASSLGDYPLNEQFF. In DNA, the CDR3 is TGTGCCAGCAGTTTAGGGGACTACCCGCTGAATGAGCAGTTCTTC.

This clonotype was seen at least ten times. The chain has TRBV2 and TRBJ1-4; no clear D gene. Trimming removed 5 bases at V and 7 bases at J, with 17 bases between. The length of the CDR3 is 15 residues. Germline V CDR1 and CDR2: SNHLY, FYNNEI. CDR3 in amino acids: CASSSPAPWGEKLFF. The CDR3 nucleotides are TGTGCCAGCAGTAGTCCTGCCCCGTGGGGTGAAAAACTGTTTTTT.